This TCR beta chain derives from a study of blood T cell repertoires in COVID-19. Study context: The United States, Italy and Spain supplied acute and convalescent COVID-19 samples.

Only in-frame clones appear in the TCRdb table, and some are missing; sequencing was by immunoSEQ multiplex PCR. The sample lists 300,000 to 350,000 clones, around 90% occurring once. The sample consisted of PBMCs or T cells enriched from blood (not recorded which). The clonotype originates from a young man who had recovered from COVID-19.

Written as DNA, the CDR3 is TGTGCCAGCAGCTCTCGGGACATCTCCTACGAGCAGTACTTC. This translates into CASSSRDISYEQYF. The V gene is TRBV5-4, the J gene TRBJ2-7, with D possibly matching TRBD1 (6 bases). The V end was cut by 3 bases, the J end by 0 bases, with 10 bases between. Germline loops: CDR1 SGHNT, CDR2 YYREEE (reference sequence). The CDR3 extends over 14 amino acids.